This TCR beta chain originates from a study of blood T cell repertoires in COVID-19. Per the germline V gene, CDR1 is SGHRS and CDR2 is YFSETQ. The CDR3 length is 15 residues. V shed 4 bases, J shed 4 bases, and the junction held 10 bases outside the gene matches. The data were produced by immunoSEQ multiplex PCR, yet TCRdb's version contains in-frame clones alone and is incomplete. This sample carries roughly 400,000 clones, 80% to 90% of them seen once, and the ten largest clones take around 1.1%. The clonotype was recovered from a man aged 25-45 years who had recovered from COVID-19. The V call is TRBV5-1, the J call TRBJ2-5; 7 nucleotides agree with TRBD1. Sample: PBMCs or T cells enriched from blood (not recorded which). CDR3 protein: CASSVEDRRRETQYF. The CDR3 bases are TGCGCCAGCAGCGTTGAGGACAGGCGGCGAGAGACCCAGTACTTC. The full variable domain, in which reference TRBV5-1 and TRBJ2-5 provide the parts outside the CDR3, is KAGVTQTPRYLIKTRGQQVTLSCSPISGHRSVSWYQQTPGQGLQFLFEYFSETQRNKGNFPGRFSGRQFSNSRSEMNVSTLELGDSALYLCASSVEDRRRETQYFGPGTRLLVL.